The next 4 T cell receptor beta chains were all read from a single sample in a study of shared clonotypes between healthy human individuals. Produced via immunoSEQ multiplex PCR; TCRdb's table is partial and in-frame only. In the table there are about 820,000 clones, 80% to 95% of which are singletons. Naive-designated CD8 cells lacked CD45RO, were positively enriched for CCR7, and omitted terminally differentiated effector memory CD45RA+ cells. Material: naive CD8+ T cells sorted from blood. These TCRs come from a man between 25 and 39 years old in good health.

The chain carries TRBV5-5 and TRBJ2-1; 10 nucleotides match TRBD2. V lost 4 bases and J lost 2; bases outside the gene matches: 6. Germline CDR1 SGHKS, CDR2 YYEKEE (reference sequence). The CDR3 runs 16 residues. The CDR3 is CASSPSSGGPYNEQFF. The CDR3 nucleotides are TGTGCCAGCAGCCCCTCTAGCGGGGGACCCTACAATGAGCAGTTCTTC.

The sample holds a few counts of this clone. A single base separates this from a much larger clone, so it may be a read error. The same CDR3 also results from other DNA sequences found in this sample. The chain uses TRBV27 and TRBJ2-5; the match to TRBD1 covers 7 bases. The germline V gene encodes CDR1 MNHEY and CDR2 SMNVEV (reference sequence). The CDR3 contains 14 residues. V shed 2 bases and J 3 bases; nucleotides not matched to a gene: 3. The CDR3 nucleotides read TGTGCCAGCAGTTTACTGGGGACAGAAGAGACCCAGTACTTC. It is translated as CASSLLGTEETQYF.

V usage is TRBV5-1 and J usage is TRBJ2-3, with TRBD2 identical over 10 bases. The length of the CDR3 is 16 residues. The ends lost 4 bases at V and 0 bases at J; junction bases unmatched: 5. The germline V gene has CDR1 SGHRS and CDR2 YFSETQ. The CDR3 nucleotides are TGCGCCAGCAGCCCTAGCGGGAGTAAGAGCACAGATACGCAGTATTTT. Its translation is CASSPSGSKSTDTQYF.

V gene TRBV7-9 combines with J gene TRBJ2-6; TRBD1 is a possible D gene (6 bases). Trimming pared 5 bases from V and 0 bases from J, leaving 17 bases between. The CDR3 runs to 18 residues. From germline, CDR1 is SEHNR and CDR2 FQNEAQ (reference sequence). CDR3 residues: CASSAPGQPTSGANVLTF. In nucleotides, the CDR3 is TGTGCCAGCAGCGCCCCGGGACAACCCACCTCTGGGGCCAACGTCCTGACTTTC. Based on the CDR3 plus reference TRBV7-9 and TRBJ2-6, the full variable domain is DTGVSQNPRHKITKRGQNVTFRCDPISEHNRLYWYRQTLGQGPEFLTYFQNEAQLEKSRLLSDRFSAERPKGSFSTLEIQRTEQGDSAMYLCASSAPGQPTSGANVLTFGAGSRLTVL.